This is a list of T cell receptor beta chains from one sample in a study of blood T cell repertoires in COVID-19. Assay used: immunoSEQ multiplex PCR; TCRdb lists only in-frame clones, some missing. The sample lists more than 150,000 clones; 70% to 90% were seen once. The sequenced material came from peripheral blood. The source is a man in his 60s with acute or convalescent COVID-19. Each CDR3 is given with its conserved first and last residue. The D gene is left open where the match is weak. Rows give clone size only sometimes, using once, few, many, or a class for an expanded clone.

>TRBD2|TRBV3-1/TRBV3-2|TRBJ2-5|-
CASSPSGGIQETQYF
TGTGCCAGCAGTCCTAGCGGGGGGATCCAAGAGACCCAGTACTTC
>-|TRBV5-1|TRBJ1-3|-
CASSSGAASSGNTIYF
TGCGCCAGCAGCTCAGGCGCCGCGTCCTCTGGAAACACCATATATTTT
>-|TRBV4-1|TRBJ2-7|-
CATAAANSYEQYF
TGCGCCACCGCGGCGGCCAACTCCTACGAGCAGTACTTC
>TRBD2|TRBV3-1/TRBV3-2|TRBJ2-2|-
CASVQRGNTGELFF
TGTGCCAGCGTACAGCGGGGGAACACCGGGGAGCTGTTTTTT
>TRBD1|TRBV29-1|TRBJ1-4|-
CSVEGGGREKLFF
TGCAGCGTTGAAGGAGGGGGCCGTGAAAAACTGTTTTTT
>TRBD1|TRBV6-5|TRBJ1-2|few
CASRPGQGAYYGYTF
TGTGCCAGCAGACCCGGACAGGGGGCATACTATGGCTACACCTTC
>TRBD1|TRBV10-1|TRBJ1-6|-
CASSERTGSPYNSPLHF
TGCGCCAGCAGTGAGAGGACAGGTAGCCCCTATAATTCACCCCTCCACTTT
>TRBD1|TRBV15|TRBJ2-7|-
CATSRKQGIDYEQYF
TGTGCCACCAGCAGAAAACAGGGGATAGACTACGAGCAGTACTTC
>-|TRBV4-2|TRBJ1-4|few
CASSQADSNEKLFF
TGTGCCAGCAGCCAGGCAGACTCTAATGAAAAACTGTTTTTT
>-|TRBV21-1|TRBJ2-3|-
CASSKGERGGLDTQYF
TGTGCCAGCAGCAAAGGAGAGCGGGGGGGCCTAGATACGCAGTATTTT
>-|TRBV6-1|TRBJ2-4|-
CASSEARRDREYF
TGTGCCAGCAGTGAAGCCCGCCGGGATCGAGAGTACTTC
>TRBD1|TRBV2|TRBJ2-7|-
CASSRRQGSYEQYF
TGTGCCAGCAGCCGCCGACAGGGCTCCTACGAGCAGTACTTC
>-|TRBV7-3|TRBJ2-1|-
CASSLFSGAGDEQFF
TGTGCCAGCAGCTTATTTAGCGGCGCCGGCGATGAGCAGTTCTTC
>-|TRBV6-1|TRBJ1-3|-
CASSEAQGNTIYF
TGTGCCAGCAGTGAAGCGCAGGGAAACACCATATATTTT